This TCR beta chain originates from a study of breast tumors, draining lymph nodes, adjacent tissues (dated by TCRdb to about 2016). About the investigation overall: The study compared TCR beta repertoires across tumor, adjacent nontumor tissue and axillary lymph nodes from breast cancer patients. In human breast cancer, the study set out to assess how tumor, surrounding tissue and draining lymph node repertoires relate to one another and whether T cells might be exchanged between them. Overall study results and their limits: Tumor T-cell repertoires showed less diversity than lymph node repertoires and more diversity than nontumor tissue repertoires, and tumor T-cell repertoires showed preferential V and J gene usage. The study presented the conclusion that tumor T cells originate in lymph nodes as consistent with a hypothesis, not as something directly demonstrated. The data were considered consistent with most tumor T cells being derived from the lymph node and subsequently expanding within tumor tissue. Tumor and nontumor tissue repertoires were found to be significantly more similar in luminal-like than in basal-like breast cancer.

Sequencing instrument: Illumina HiSeq 2000. TCR beta chain libraries were generated by multiplex PCR amplification. High-throughput sequencing was used to analyze the amplified TCR beta chain products. TCRdb passed the public sequencing reads through fastp at Q25 and MiXCR, retaining productive beta sequences. Every entry covers one CDR3 protein and lists the most common genes and DNA from its rows. Present in this sample are fewer than 250,000 distinct CDR3 sequences, roughly 32% of which were seen just once. Of the sample, approximately 1.5% is held by the ten largest clones. The CDR3 has 14 amino acids, counting the end cysteine and phenylalanine. Only the CDR3 region is kept as DNA, spanning 42 bases read in frame from base 1. Relative to germline, V is 6 bases shorter and J is 2 bases shorter, with 10 bases between their ends. As encoded in the germline V gene, CDR1 is MNHEY while CDR2 is SVGEGT.

This clonotype came up many times. The antigen it recognizes is unknown. Per-nucleotide qualities are absent, and no much larger clonotype sits a single base away. Lymph node samples came from the axillary draining lymph nodes of breast cancer patients. The rearranged segments are TRBV6-2 or TRBV6-3 and TRBJ2-2; the D gene assignment is ambiguous. Sequences were obtained from axillary lymph node tissue. The receptor was derived from a female donor with breast cancer. Some clones in this sample may be carry-over from other donors' samples. DNA sequence: TGTGCCAGCAGCCACGACATTAACACCGGGGAGCTGTTTTTT. Its amino acids are CASSHDINTGELFF.